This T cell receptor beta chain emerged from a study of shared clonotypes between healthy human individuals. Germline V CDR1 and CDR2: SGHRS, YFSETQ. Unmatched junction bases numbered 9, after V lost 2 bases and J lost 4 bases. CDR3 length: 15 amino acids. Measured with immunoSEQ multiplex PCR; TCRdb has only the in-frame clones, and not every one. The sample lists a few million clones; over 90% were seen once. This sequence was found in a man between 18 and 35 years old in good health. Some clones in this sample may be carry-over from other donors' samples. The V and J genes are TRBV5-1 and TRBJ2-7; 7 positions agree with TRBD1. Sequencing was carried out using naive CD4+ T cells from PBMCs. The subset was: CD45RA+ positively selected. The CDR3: CASSLQGTDQYEQYF. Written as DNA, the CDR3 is TGCGCCAGCAGCTTACAAGGGACAGATCAGTACGAGCAGTACTTC.